This T cell receptor (beta chain) was recorded in a study of T cells in Graves' hyperthyroidism and ophthalmopathy. With 3 bases removed from V and 5 bases from J, the gap between germline ends came to 16 bases. Germline CDR1 SGHTA, CDR2 FQGNSA. The CDR3 extends over 15 amino acids. The CDR3 regions of TCR beta were amplified from RNA transcripts. RT-PCR in the first round (using the HTBI primer set) targeted the TCR CDR3. A single record per CDR3 protein comes from TCRdb applying MiXCR to the multiplex PCR reads. The sample consists of 490,000 or so distinct CDR3 sequences, 22% of them appearing once.

V usage is TRBV7-2 and J usage is TRBJ2-5; the D is unclear. The TCR comes from a woman between 65 and 79 years old with Graves' ophthalmopathy. Sequencing input: blood. CDR3 nucleotide sequence: TGTGCCAGCAGCTTCGCAACGGCGGTGCTGGAGACCCAGTACTTC. It is translated as CASSFATAVLETQYF.